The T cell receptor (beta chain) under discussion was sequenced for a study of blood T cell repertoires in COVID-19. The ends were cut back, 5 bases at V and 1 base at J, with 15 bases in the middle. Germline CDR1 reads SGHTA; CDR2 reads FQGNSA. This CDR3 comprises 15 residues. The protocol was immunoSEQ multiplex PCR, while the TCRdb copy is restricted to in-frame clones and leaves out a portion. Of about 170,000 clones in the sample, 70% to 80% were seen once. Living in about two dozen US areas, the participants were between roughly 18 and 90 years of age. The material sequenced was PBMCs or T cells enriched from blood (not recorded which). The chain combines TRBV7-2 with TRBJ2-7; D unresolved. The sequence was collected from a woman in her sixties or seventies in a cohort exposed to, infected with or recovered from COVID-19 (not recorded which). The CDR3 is CASSPGWPSSYEQYF. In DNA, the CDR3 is TGTGCCAGCAGCCCAGGATGGCCATCTTCCTACGAGCAGTACTTC. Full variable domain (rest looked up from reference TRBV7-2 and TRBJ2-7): GAGVSQSPSNKVTEKGKDVELRCDPISGHTALYWYRQSLGQGLEFLIYFQGNSAPDKSGLPSDRFSAERTGGSVSTLTIQRTQQEDSAVYLCASSPGWPSSYEQYFGPGTRLTVT.